This T cell receptor (beta chain) was identified during a study of blood T cells in healthy people across ages. Ten or more counts support this clonotype. The CDR3 runs 15 residues. The V segment lost 3 bases and the J segment 4 bases; nucleotides outside the gene matches: 4. Germline V gene data show CDR1 as MNHNS and CDR2 as SASEGT. Alongside a J-beta primer mix, a sample-barcoded 5' primer served in a second PCR lasting 7 to 11 cycles. A template-switch adaptor containing 12 random nucleotides labeled each cDNA molecule. TCRdb redid the calling of the 5' RACE reads with MiXCR, one entry per CDR3 protein. Altogether some 1.5 million distinct CDR3 sequences are present, 28% being singletons, with the ten largest covering 6.5% to 8.5%.

Specimen: blood. V is TRBV6-1 and J is TRBJ2-3; 10 bases match TRBD2. The source of this sequence is a woman in her 30s in good health. Written as DNA, the CDR3 is TGTGCCAGCAGTGAGTCTAGCGGGGGTCCAGATACGCAGTATTTT. This codes for CASSESSGGPDTQYF.